This T cell receptor (beta chain) was sequenced for a study of CD8 T cells in ankylosing spondylitis. Study-level points and caveats: Seemingly characteristic of ankylosing spondylitis blood was a TCR beta motif consisting of eight highly homologous variants. From matched ankylosing spondylitis synovial fluid, disease-linked clones were reportedly recovered at significantly enriched levels. Clones linked with disease were CD8+ and fairly uncommon in the peripheral blood.

Quantitative 5'-RACE with molecular barcodes generated TCR beta libraries. TCRdb reprocessed the 5' RACE reads with MiXCR, giving one entry per CDR3 protein. The sample lists some 840,000 distinct CDR3 sequences, approximately 12% occurring once. Regarding this clonotype: Its target is unknown.

The sample taken for sequencing was blood, either unsorted or a sorted T cell fraction (not recorded which). This receptor was obtained from a male donor with ankylosing spondylitis.

This chain's CDR3 is CASSWTGAKNSPLHF. CDR3 in DNA: TGTGCCAGCAGCTGGACAGGGGCTAAAAATTCACCCCTCCACTTT. The chain links TRBV7-9 to TRBJ1-6; TRBD1 aligns across 9 bases. J was trimmed by 7 bases and V by 4 bases; bases with no gene match: 5. CDR3 length: 15 residues. The germline V gene has CDR1 SEHNR and CDR2 FQNEAQ (reference sequence).